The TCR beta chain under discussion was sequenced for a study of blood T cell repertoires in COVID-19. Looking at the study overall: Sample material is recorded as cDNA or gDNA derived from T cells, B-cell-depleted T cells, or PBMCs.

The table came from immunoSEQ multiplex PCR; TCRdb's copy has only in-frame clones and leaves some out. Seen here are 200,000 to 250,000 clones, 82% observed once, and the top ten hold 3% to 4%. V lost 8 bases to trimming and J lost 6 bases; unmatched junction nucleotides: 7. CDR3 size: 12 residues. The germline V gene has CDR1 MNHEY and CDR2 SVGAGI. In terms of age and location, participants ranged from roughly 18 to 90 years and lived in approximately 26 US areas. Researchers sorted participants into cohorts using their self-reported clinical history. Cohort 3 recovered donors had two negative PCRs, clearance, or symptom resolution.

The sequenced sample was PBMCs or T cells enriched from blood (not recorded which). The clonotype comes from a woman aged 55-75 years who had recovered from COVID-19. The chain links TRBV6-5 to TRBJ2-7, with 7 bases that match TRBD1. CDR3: CASWKGAREQYF. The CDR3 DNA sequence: TGTGCCAGCTGGAAGGGGGCTCGCGAGCAGTACTTC.